These 20 T cell receptor beta chains were sequenced from one sample in a study of shared clonotypes between healthy human individuals. Data came from immunoSEQ multiplex PCR; TCRdb stores just in-frame clones and leaves some out. Here the sample spans about 2.4 million clones, more than 80% being singletons. The sequenced sample consisted of naive CD4+ T cells sorted from blood. Subset specified: CD45RA+ positively selected. Every receptor here comes from a man aged 18 to 30 in good health.

Written as DNA, the CDR3 is TGTGCCATCAGTGTACAAACGTGGTCCGGGGCCAACGTCCTGACTTTC. As protein: CAISVQTWSGANVLTF. The V call is TRBV10-3, the J call TRBJ2-6; D is uncertain. Germline V gene sequence: CDR1 ENHRY, CDR2 SYGVKD. The CDR3 spans 16 residues. Trimming cost V 4 bases and J 4 bases, with 14 bases left between them.

This chain connects TRBV29-1 to TRBJ2-5; a weak D match, TRBD2 (5 bases). The CDR3 has 12 amino acids. The germline CDR1 and CDR2 sequences are SQVTM and ANQGSEA. Trimming removed 4 bases from V and 4 bases from J, with 10 bases in between. This CDR3 reads CSVARVGETQYF. In DNA form, the CDR3 reads TGCAGCGTTGCGAGGGTGGGAGAGACCCAGTACTTC.

The chain joins TRBV25-1 to TRBJ2-2; 9 positions agree with TRBD2. This CDR3 spans 16 amino acids. Germline V gene lookup returns CDR1 MGHDK and CDR2 SYGVNS. V gave up 6 bases and J gave up 9 bases; unmatched junction bases: 14. The CDR3 reads CASSPSSVAGVRELFF. Here the CDR3 DNA reads TGTGCCAGCAGCCCATCTTCGGTAGCGGGAGTGAGGGAGCTGTTTTTT. The variable domain in full, completed from reference TRBV25-1 and TRBJ2-2, reads EADIYQTPRYLVIGTGKKITLECSQTMGHDKMYWYQQDPGMELHLIHYSYGVNSTEKGDLSSESTVSRIRTEHFPLTLESARPSHTSQYLCASSPSSVAGVRELFFGEGSRLTVL.

V usage is TRBV5-1 and J usage is TRBJ2-2; D is unclear. The germline CDR1 and CDR2 sequences are SGHRS and YFSETQ. V gave up 4 bases and J gave up 2 bases, with 18 bases separating them. This CDR3 is 17 amino acids long. The CDR3 protein is CASSPGLNVENTGELFF. CDR3 nucleotide sequence: TGCGCCAGCAGCCCAGGCCTCAACGTGGAAAACACCGGGGAGCTGTTTTTT.

Points on this clone: This CDR3 is also generated by other DNA sequences in the sample. The chain uses TRBV19 and TRBJ2-3; possible D gene TRBD2, 6 bases. Trimming removed 2 bases at V and 3 bases at J, with 12 bases between. In germline, CDR1 is LNHDA, CDR2 SQIVND (reference sequence). The CDR3 runs 15 residues. The DNA for the CDR3 is TGTGCCAGTAGTATACCGGGACTGGGGACAGATACGCAGTATTTT. Residues: CASSIPGLGTDTQYF.

The chain recombines TRBV5-4 with TRBJ2-2, with 8 nucleotides matching TRBD1. CDR1 and CDR2 from the germline V gene are SGHNT and YYREEE (reference sequence). Trimming cost V 4 bases and J 4 bases; bases outside gene matches: 6. The CDR3 is 15 amino acids. The CDR3 reads CASSPDRGLTGELFF. In nucleotides, the CDR3 is TGTGCCAGCAGCCCCGACAGGGGCCTCACCGGGGAGCTGTTTTTT.

As to this clone: The junction departs from germline at one end; a sequencing error may be responsible. The CDR3 spells CASSPDGGGTDTQYF. The CDR3 bases are TGTGCTAGCAGCCCCGATGGGGGAGGCACAGATACGCAGTATTTT. The chain combines TRBV7-7 with TRBJ2-3; D tentatively reads TRBD1 or TRBD2 (5 bases each). The CDR3 has 15 amino acids. The germline V gene encodes CDR1 SSHAT and CDR2 FNYEAQ (reference sequence).

The genes are TRBV5-1 and TRBJ2-1; the match to TRBD2 covers 8 bases. The CDR3 is 16 residues long. CDR1 SGHRS and CDR2 YFSETQ come from the germline V gene. Trimming at V came to 5 bases and at J to 0 bases, leaving 7 bases not matched to a gene. Written as DNA, the CDR3 is TGCGCCAGCAGTACCGGGACTAGTAGCTCCTACAATGAGCAGTTCTTC. Protein sequence: CASSTGTSSSYNEQFF.

The chain uses TRBV30 and TRBJ1-4; D is unresolved. Germline CDR1 reads GTSNPN; CDR2 reads SVGIG (reference sequence). The length of the CDR3 is 14 residues. V was shortened by 3 bases and J by 0 bases, with 8 bases between the two germline ends. The CDR3 loop reads CAWSKQTTNEKLFF. The CDR3 nucleotides are TGTGCCTGGAGCAAACAGACAACTAATGAAAAACTGTTTTTT.

This chain joins TRBV9 and TRBJ2-7; D remains ambiguous. The CDR3 spans 13 residues. Germline CDR1 reads SGDLS; CDR2 reads YYNGEE. V was shortened by 0 bases and J by 6 bases, with 10 bases between the two germline ends. The chain's CDR3 is CASSVAPSREQYF. CDR3 DNA: TGTGCCAGCAGCGTAGCGCCCTCGCGCGAGCAGTACTTC.

The sample holds one count of this clone. The J gene is TRBJ2-7, the V gene TRBV6-8; D may be TRBD1 (6 bases). CDR3 length equals 15 residues. V lost 9 bases and J lost 2, with 20 bases in between. CDR1 is MNHGY, CDR2 SAAAGT, per germline. The CDR3 bases are TGTGCCAGGTACGTCCGGGACACCCGAACCTACGAGCAGTACTTC. The encoded protein is CARYVRDTRTYEQYF.

This chain uses TRBV10-3 with TRBJ1-4; no reliable D call. Trimming shortened V by 3 bases and J by 6 bases, and 11 bases separated the two germline ends. Germline V lookup: CDR1 ENHRY, CDR2 SYGVKD. The CDR3 spans 14 residues. The CDR3 reads CAISDAGRDEKLFF. In DNA form, the CDR3 reads TGTGCCATCAGTGATGCGGGGAGGGATGAAAAACTGTTTTTT.

This rearrangement joins TRBV19 to TRBJ1-6; 7 bases map to TRBD1. Germline loops: CDR1 LNHDA, CDR2 SQIVND (reference sequence). V dropped 4 bases and J dropped 6; count of bases not matched to a gene: 12. This CDR3 contains 17 residues. The CDR3: CASSNPWRGPRNSPLHF. Written as DNA, the CDR3 is TGTGCCAGTAGTAACCCCTGGAGGGGGCCCCGTAATTCACCCCTCCACTTT.

The rearrangement uses TRBV2 and TRBJ2-3; TRBD2 might be the D (6 bases). This CDR3 spans 14 amino acids. Germline CDR1 is SNHLY and CDR2 is FYNNEI. Trimming took off 6 bases at V and 1 base at J, with 11 bases between the two ends. The CDR3 DNA follows: TGTGCCAGCAGGGGGGGAGGCGGCACAGATACGCAGTATTTT. This sequence encodes CASRGGGGTDTQYF.

This sequence joins TRBV19 and TRBJ2-1; D might be TRBD2 (5 bases). CDR1 is LNHDA, CDR2 SQIVND, per germline (reference sequence). Trimming removed 1 base from V and 7 bases from J, with 14 bases in between. This CDR3 has 15 residues. CDR3 amino acids: CASSIVTTWGNEQFF. In nucleotides, the CDR3 is TGTGCCAGTAGTATAGTGACTACCTGGGGTAATGAGCAGTTCTTC.

The chain carries TRBV30 and TRBJ2-5; possibly TRBD1 for D (5 bases). The V end was cut by 2 bases, the J end by 4 bases, with 11 bases between. CDR1 is GTSNPN and CDR2 is SVGIG in the germline V gene (reference sequence). This CDR3 region has 13 residues. As DNA, the CDR3 is TGTGCCTGGAGTCGCCAAAGGGGAGAGACCCAGTACTTC. Its translation is CAWSRQRGETQYF.

This chain links TRBV28 with TRBJ2-5, with D possibly TRBD2 on 6 matching bases. Trimming shortened V by 7 bases and J by 4 bases, and 19 bases separated the two germline ends. Looked up from germline, CDR1 is MDHEN and CDR2 is SYDVKM. The CDR3 extends over 15 amino acids. The CDR3 region is CASKTVGTLGETQYF. As DNA, the CDR3 is TGTGCCAGCAAGACGGTTGGGACTTTGGGAGAGACCCAGTACTTC.

This clone was seen a few times. Distinct nucleotide sequences in the sample also encode this CDR3. This chain links TRBV28 with TRBJ1-2, with TRBD1 identical over 8 bases. The V and J ends lost 4 bases and 4 bases, in that order; junction bases with no gene match: 2. The CDR3 runs 13 residues. Per the germline V gene, CDR1 is MDHEN and CDR2 is SYDVKM. The DNA of the CDR3 is TGTGCCAGCAGTTCAGGACAGGGCTATGGCTACACCTTC. Translating it yields CASSSGQGYGYTF.

CDR3 coding DNA: TGTGCCAGCAGGTCTGACAGGGTGGGGGAGACCCAGTACTTC. It is translated as CASRSDRVGETQYF. The chain joins TRBV27 to TRBJ2-5; 7 bases agree with TRBD1. Germline values: CDR1 MNHEY, CDR2 SMNVEV (reference sequence). Losses at the gene ends were 6 bases for V and 5 bases for J; bases not matched to a gene: 9. This CDR3 contains 14 residues.

The CDR3 sequence is CASIGGQGESYEQYF. CDR3 bases: TGTGCCAGCATTGGGGGGCAGGGGGAGTCCTACGAGCAGTACTTC. The chain recombines TRBV2 with TRBJ2-7; TRBD1 is a possible D gene (7 bases). CDR1 SNHLY and CDR2 FYNNEI come from the germline V gene. Trimming pared 7 bases from V and 1 base from J, leaving 17 bases between. This CDR3 comprises 15 residues. Drawing the rest from reference TRBV2 and TRBJ2-7, the complete variable domain is EPEVTQTPSHQVTQMGQEVILRCVPISNHLYFYWYRQILGQKVEFLVSFYNNEISEKSEIFDDQFSVERPDGSNFTLKIRSTKLEDSAMYFCASIGGQGESYEQYFGPGTRLTVT.